This paragraph covers one TCR beta chain sequence. The antigen is undetermined. This specimen belongs to a study of cytomegalovirus exposure and HLA in healthy donors. Study-wide findings and caveats: Most TCR beta V segments were productive about 90% or about 30% of the time in an earlier analysis.

It was with 60 Vbeta and 13 Jbeta primers that the PCR ran. The assay was immunoSEQ multiplex PCR, and TCRdb's table has in-frame clones only and misses some. The profile covers about 98,000 clones, with approximately 70% appearing a single time and roughly 2.5% taken by the ten largest. Germline assignment: CDR1 MNHEY and CDR2 SVGAGI. The CDR3 covers 15 residues. The ends were cut back, 6 bases at V and 4 bases at J, with 13 bases in the middle. The V and J genes are TRBV6-5 and TRBJ1-6; D is possibly TRBD1 (6 bases). Sequencing input: PBMCs. This TCR was recovered from a man aged 50 to 60 in good health and CMV-seronegative. CDR3 region: CASRSPGHYNSPLHF. CDR3 DNA: TGTGCCAGCAGGTCACCGGGACATTATAATTCACCCCTCCACTTT.